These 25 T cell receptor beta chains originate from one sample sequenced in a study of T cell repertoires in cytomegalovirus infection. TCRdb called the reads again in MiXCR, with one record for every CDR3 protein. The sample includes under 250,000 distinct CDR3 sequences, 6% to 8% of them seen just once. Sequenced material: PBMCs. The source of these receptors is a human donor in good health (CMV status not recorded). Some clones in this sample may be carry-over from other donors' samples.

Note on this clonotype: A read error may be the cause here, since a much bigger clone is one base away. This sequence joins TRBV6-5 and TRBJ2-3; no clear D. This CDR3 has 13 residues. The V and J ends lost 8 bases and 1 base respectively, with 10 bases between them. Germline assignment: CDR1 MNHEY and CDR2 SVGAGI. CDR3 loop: CASLGMRTDTQYF. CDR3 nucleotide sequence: TGTGCCAGCTTAGGGATGCGCACAGATACGCAGTATTTT.

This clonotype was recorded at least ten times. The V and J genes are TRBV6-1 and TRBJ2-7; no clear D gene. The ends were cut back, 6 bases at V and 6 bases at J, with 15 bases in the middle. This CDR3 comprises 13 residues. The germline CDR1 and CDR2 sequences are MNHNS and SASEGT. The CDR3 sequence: CASRPPLVREQYF. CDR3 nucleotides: TGTGCCAGCAGACCCCCCCTGGTTCGCGAGCAGTACTTC.

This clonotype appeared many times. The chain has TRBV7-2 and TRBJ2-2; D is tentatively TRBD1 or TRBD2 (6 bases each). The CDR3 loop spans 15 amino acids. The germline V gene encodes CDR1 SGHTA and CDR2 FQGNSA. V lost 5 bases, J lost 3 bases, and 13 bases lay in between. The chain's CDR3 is CASSPLGGHTGELFF. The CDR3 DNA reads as TGTGCCAGCAGCCCCCTAGGGGGGCACACCGGGGAGCTGTTTTTT.

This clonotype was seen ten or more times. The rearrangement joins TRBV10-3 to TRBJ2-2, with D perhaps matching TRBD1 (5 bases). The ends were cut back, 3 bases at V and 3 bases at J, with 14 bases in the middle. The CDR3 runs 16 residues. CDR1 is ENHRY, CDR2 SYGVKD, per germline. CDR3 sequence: CAISDPGQGHTGELFF. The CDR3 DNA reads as TGTGCCATCAGTGACCCCGGGCAGGGTCACACCGGGGAGCTGTTTTTT.

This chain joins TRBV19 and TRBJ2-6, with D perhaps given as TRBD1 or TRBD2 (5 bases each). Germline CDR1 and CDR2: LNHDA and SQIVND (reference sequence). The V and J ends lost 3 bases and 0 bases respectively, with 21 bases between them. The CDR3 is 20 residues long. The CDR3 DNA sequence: TGTGCCAGTAGTATGCCCCAGGGACCCACACGCGTCTCTGGGGCCAACGTCCTGACTTTC. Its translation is CASSMPQGPTRVSGANVLTF.

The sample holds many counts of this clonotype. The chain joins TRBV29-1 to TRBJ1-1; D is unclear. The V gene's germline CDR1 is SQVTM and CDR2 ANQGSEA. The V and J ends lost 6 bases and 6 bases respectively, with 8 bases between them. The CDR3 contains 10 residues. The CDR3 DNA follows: TGCAGCGTCCACGCACCTGAAGCTTTCTTT. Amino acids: CSVHAPEAFF.

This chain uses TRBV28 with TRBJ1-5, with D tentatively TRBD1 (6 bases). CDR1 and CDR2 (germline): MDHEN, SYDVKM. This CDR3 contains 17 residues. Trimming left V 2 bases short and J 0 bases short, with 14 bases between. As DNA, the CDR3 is TGTGCCAGCAGTTTACGGCCCCCGGGACATAGCAATCAGCCCCAGCATTTT. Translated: CASSLRPPGHSNQPQHF.

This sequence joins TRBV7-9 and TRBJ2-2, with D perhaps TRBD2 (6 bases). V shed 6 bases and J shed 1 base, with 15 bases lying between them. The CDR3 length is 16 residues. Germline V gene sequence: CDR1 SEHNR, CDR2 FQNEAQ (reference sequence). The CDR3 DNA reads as TGTGCCAGCAGGCCAGCCGGGAGCCGGAACACCGGGGAGCTGTTTTTT. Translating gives CASRPAGSRNTGELFF.

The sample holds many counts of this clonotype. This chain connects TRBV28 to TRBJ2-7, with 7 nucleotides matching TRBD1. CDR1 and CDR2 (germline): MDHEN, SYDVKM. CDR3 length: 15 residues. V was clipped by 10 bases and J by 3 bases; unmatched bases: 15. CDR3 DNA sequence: TGTGCCACCGGAACCCGGGACAGACGATTCTACGAGCAGTACTTC. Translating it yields CATGTRDRRFYEQYF.

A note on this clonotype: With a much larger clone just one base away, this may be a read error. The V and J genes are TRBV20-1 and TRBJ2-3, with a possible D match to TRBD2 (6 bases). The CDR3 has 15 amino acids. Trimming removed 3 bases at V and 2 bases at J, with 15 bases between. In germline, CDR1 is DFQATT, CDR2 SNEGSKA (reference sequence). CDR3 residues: CSASSSAGHTDTQYF. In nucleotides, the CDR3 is TGCAGTGCTAGCTCCAGTGCGGGGCACACAGATACGCAGTATTTT.

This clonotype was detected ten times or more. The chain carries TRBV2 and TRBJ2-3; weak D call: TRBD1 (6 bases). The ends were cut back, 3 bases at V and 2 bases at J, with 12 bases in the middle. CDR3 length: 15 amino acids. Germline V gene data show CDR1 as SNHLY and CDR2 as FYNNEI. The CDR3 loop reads CASSDRQVLTDTQYF. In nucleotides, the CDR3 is TGTGCCAGCAGTGATCGACAGGTCCTCACAGATACGCAGTATTTT.

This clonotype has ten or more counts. DNA of the CDR3: TGTGCCAGCAGCCTAAATCCAGAGAGTGCTTTCTTT. This encodes CASSLNPESAFF. The chain links TRBV13 to TRBJ1-1, with unresolved D. The CDR3 runs to 12 residues. Germline assignment: CDR1 PRHDT and CDR2 FYEKMQ (reference sequence). The germline V and J ends were trimmed by 5 bases and 11 bases, with 15 bases remaining between them.

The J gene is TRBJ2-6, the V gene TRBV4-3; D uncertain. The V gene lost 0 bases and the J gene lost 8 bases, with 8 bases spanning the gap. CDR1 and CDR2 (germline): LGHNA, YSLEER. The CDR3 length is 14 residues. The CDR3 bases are TGCGCCAGCAGCCAAGACAGGTCTTCCAACGTCCTGACTTTC. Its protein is CASSQDRSSNVLTF.

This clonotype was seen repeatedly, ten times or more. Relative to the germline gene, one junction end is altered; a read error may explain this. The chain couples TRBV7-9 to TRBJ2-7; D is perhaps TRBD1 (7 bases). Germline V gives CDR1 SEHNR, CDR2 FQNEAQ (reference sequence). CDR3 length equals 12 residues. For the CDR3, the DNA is TGTGCCAGCAGCTTAGCGGAGGGGACAGAGATATTC. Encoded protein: CASSLAEGTEIF.

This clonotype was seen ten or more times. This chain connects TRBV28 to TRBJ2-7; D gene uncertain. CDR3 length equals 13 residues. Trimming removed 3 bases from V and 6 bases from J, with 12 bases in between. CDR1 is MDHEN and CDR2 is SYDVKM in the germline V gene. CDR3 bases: TGTGCCAGCAGTTTCCCTCGAGTGCCCGAGCAGTACTTC. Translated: CASSFPRVPEQYF.

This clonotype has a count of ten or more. CDR3 residues: CSVGGDRGRPYEQYF. DNA of the CDR3: TGCAGCGTGGGGGGGGACAGGGGGCGTCCCTACGAGCAGTACTTC. V and J are TRBV29-1 and TRBJ2-7; 12 nucleotides align to TRBD1. The germline CDR1 and CDR2 sequences are SQVTM and ANQGSEA. The CDR3 is 15 amino acids. V shed 6 bases, J shed 2 bases, and the junction held 8 bases outside the gene matches.

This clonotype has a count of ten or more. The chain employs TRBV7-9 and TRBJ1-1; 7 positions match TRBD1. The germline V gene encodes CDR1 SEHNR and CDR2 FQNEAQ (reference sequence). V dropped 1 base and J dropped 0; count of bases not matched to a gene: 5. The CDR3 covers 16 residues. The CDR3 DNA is TGTGCCAGCAGCTTAGGGGACAGATACGTGAACACTGAAGCTTTCTTT. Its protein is CASSLGDRYVNTEAFF. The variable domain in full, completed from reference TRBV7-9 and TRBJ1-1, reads DTGVSQNPRHKITKRGQNVTFRCDPISEHNRLYWYRQTLGQGPEFLTYFQNEAQLEKSRLLSDRFSAERPKGSFSTLEIQRTEQGDSAMYLCASSLGDRYVNTEAFFGQGTRLTVV.

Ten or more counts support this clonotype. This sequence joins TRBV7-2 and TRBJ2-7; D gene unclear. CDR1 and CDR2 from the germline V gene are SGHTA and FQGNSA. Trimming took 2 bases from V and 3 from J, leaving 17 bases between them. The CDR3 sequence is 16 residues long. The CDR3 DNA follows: TGTGCCAGCAGCTTAAGGGCAGGAGACAAACTCTACGAGCAGTACTTC. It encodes CASSLRAGDKLYEQYF.

CDR3 in amino acids: CASSLQTKQPNYGYTF. The CDR3 DNA is TGTGCCAGCAGCTTACAGACCAAACAGCCTAACTATGGCTACACCTTC. The chain recombines TRBV11-2 with TRBJ1-2; D ambiguous. With 2 bases removed from V and 0 bases from J, the gap between germline ends came to 13 bases. This CDR3 region has 16 residues. The germline CDR1 and CDR2 sequences are SGHAT and FQNNGV.

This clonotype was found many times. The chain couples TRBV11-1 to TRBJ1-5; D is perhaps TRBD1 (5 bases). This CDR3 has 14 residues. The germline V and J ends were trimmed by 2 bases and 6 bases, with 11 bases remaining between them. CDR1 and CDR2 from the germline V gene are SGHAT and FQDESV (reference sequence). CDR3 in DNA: TGTGCCAGCAGCTTAAATGGGGGAAGTCAGCCCCAGCATTTT. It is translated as CASSLNGGSQPQHF.

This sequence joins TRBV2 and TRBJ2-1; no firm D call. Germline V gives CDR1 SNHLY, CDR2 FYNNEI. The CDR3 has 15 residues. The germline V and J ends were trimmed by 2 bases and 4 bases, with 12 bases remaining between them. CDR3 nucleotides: TGTGCCAGCAGTGAATCCCCATCGAGATACAATGAGCAGTTCTTC. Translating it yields CASSESPSRYNEQFF.

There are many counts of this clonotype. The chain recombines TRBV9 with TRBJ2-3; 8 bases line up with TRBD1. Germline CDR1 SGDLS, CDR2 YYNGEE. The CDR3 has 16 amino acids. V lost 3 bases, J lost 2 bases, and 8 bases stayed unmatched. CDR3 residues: CASSGSGTGHTDTQYF. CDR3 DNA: TGTGCCAGCAGCGGATCCGGGACAGGACACACAGATACGCAGTATTTT.

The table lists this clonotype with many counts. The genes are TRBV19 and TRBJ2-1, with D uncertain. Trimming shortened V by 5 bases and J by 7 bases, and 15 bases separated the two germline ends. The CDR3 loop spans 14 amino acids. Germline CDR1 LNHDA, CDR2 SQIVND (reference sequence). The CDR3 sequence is CASSVPGLGNEQFF. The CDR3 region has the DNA TGTGCCAGTAGTGTCCCGGGCCTGGGGAATGAGCAGTTCTTC.

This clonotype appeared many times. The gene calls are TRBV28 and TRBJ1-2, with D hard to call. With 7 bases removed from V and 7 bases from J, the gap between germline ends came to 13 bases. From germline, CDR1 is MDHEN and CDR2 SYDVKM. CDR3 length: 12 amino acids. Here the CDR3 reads CASIRKGLGYTF. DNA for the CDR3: TGTGCCAGCATCCGGAAAGGGCTTGGCTACACCTTC.

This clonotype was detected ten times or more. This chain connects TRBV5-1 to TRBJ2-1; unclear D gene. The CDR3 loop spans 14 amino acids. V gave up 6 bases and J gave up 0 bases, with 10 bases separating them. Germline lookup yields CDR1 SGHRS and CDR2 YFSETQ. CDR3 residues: CASTQASSYNEQFF. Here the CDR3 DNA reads TGCGCCAGCACCCAGGCGAGCTCCTACAATGAGCAGTTCTTC.